This TCR beta chain comes out of a study of blood T cell repertoires in COVID-19. As for the study in general: PBMCs, B-cell-depleted T cells, or T cells provided the cDNA or gDNA that made up the material.

Authors' analysis steps: Estimates of nucleated cell counts were drawn from the amplification of reference gene primers. The table came from immunoSEQ multiplex PCR; TCRdb's copy has only in-frame clones and leaves some out. V and J calls and clone size are as listed in that table; D and trimming were resolved from the DNA. Of 52,000 or so clones listed, 80% to 90% were seen once; the top ten hold 7% to 10%. The sequencing input was peripheral blood. The TCR sequence derives from a woman in her seventies with active COVID-19.

The CDR3 DNA is TGCAGCGTTGAAGATTCCGAGACTCCTATCGATACGCAGTATTTT. It encodes CSVEDSETPIDTQYF. This sequence joins TRBV29-1 and TRBJ2-3, with unresolved D. The CDR3 consists of 15 residues. Per germline, CDR1 SQVTM and CDR2 ANQGSEA. The V and J ends lost 0 bases and 6 bases respectively, with 16 bases between them.